This is a list of T cell receptor beta chains from one sample in a study of blood T cell repertoires in COVID-19. Repertoires were generated with immunoSEQ multiplex PCR, while TCRdb's copy carries only in-frame clones and drops some. This table has about 220,000 clones, approximately 83% appearing once. The specimen was peripheral blood. The source is a woman between 55 and 75 years old with acute or convalescent COVID-19. The conserved cysteine and the conserved F or W are not part of the CDR3 here. The order of the fields is V gene, J gene, CDR3 protein.

V: TRBV6-6
J: TRBJ1-2
CDR3: ASRPDTGVFGYT

V: TRBV2
J: TRBJ2-7
CDR3: ASTVAYEQY

V: TRBV28
J: TRBJ2-3
CDR3: ASSLSWAEDTQY

V: TRBV5-4
J: TRBJ1-2
CDR3: ASSLERDTGYT

V: TRBV13
J: TRBJ1-2
CDR3: ASSSRTAYYGYT

V: TRBV7-3
J: TRBJ1-6
CDR3: ASSLKGGNSPLH

V: TRBV16
J: TRBJ2-6
CDR3: ASSPDRPSRSGANVLT

V: TRBV23-1
J: TRBJ1-2
CDR3: ASTFRGHHTNYGYT

V: TRBV18
J: TRBJ1-2
CDR3: ASSPTANYGYT

V: TRBV5-4
J: TRBJ1-1
CDR3: ASSLASGKNTEAF

V: TRBV21-1
J: TRBJ2-7
CDR3: ASSKDADRVWADEQY

V: TRBV5-1
J: TRBJ2-7
CDR3: ASSWTGGGYEQY

V: TRBV28
J: TRBJ2-1
CDR3: ASSLPSPSGGRNEQF

V: TRBV5-6
J: TRBJ1-2
CDR3: ASSPGGRDGYT

V: TRBV3-1/TRBV3-2
J: TRBJ2-1
CDR3: ASSPGRGGQYNEQF

V: TRBV6-6
J: TRBJ1-6
CDR3: ASSSGASTPLH

V: TRBV28
J: TRBJ1-2
CDR3: AIQLQGYGYT

V: TRBV27
J: TRBJ2-7
CDR3: ASSWTGGINEQY

V: TRBV5-8
J: TRBJ1-1
CDR3: ASSLAVTDTEAF

V: TRBV6-5
J: TRBJ1-2
CDR3: ASRGTVANYGYT

V: TRBV3-1/TRBV3-2
J: TRBJ2-1
CDR3: ASSPLSLTLRNNEQF

V: TRBV7-2
J: TRBJ2-3
CDR3: ASSLVGSGGTDTQY

V: TRBV5-4
J: TRBJ2-1
CDR3: ASSSGFSGGSPNEQF

V: TRBV28
J: TRBJ2-1
CDR3: ASSLTGGRRYEQF

V: TRBV4-2
J: TRBJ1-1
CDR3: ASSQDLAVIGQGALGTEAF

V: TRBV5-6
J: TRBJ1-2
CDR3: ASSITGQGDLYGYT

V: TRBV6-5
J: TRBJ2-7
CDR3: ASSPRQTQGYEQY

V: TRBV7-8
J: TRBJ2-7
CDR3: ASSSGTGWYEQY

V: TRBV11-1
J: TRBJ2-5
CDR3: ASSLFPGRGGETQY

V: TRBV10-2
J: TRBJ1-1
CDR3: ASASSRQVRPRITEAF

V: TRBV11-3
J: TRBJ2-7
CDR3: ASSLRRSYEQY

V: TRBV5-1
J: TRBJ2-1
CDR3: ASSSHATGTSVNEQF

V: TRBV5-1
J: TRBJ1-2
CDR3: ASSSDREVGYT

V: TRBV11-2
J: TRBJ2-7
CDR3: ASSLDRVGTNEQY

V: TRBV10-3
J: TRBJ2-3
CDR3: AISGSDRAHTDTQY

V: TRBV9
J: TRBJ2-5
CDR3: ASSVGTGTSRETQY

V: TRBV14
J: TRBJ2-5
CDR3: ASSRGLARETQY

V: TRBV6-6
J: TRBJ1-2
CDR3: ASRHNQDRSMGYT

V: TRBV10-3
J: TRBJ2-7
CDR3: AIRTHSGLGGAYEQY

V: TRBV4-1
J: TRBJ1-2
CDR3: ASSQDEGVGGYT

V: TRBV9
J: TRBJ2-2
CDR3: ASSESSGGAGELF

V: TRBV27
J: TRBJ2-2
CDR3: ASSFRPTGTGELF

V: TRBV4-1
J: TRBJ1-4
CDR3: ASSRLTGGTNEKLF

V: TRBV27
J: TRBJ1-5
CDR3: ASFSLQGISNQPQH

V: TRBV9
J: TRBJ2-1
CDR3: ASSVDRYYNEQF

V: TRBV4-2
J: TRBJ2-4
CDR3: ASSQALVASGGVAKNIQY

V: TRBV7-2
J: TRBJ2-3
CDR3: ASSLDPGTRSTDTQY

V: TRBV10-3
J: TRBJ1-1
CDR3: AISESRLGSTEAF

V: TRBV11-2
J: TRBJ1-1
CDR3: ASSSRGNTEAF

V: TRBV2
J: TRBJ1-2
CDR3: ASSVSGGNGYGYT

V: TRBV2
J: TRBJ2-2
CDR3: ASSDPALGQWNTGELF